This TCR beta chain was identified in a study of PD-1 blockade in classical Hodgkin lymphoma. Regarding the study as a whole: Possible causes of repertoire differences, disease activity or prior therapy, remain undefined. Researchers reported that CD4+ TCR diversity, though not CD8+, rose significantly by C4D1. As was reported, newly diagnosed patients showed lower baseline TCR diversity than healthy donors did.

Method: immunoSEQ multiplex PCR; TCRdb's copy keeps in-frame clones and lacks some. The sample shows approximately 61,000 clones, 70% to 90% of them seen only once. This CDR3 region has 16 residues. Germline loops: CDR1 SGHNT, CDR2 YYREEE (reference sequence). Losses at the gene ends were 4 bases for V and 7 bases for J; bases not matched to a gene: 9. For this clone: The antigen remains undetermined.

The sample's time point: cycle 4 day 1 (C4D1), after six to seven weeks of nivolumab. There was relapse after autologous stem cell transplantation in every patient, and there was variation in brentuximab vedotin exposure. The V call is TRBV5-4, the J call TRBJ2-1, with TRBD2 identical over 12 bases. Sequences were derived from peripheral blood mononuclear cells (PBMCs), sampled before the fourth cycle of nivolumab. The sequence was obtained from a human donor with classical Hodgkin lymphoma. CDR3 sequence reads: CASSQATSGGWNEQFF. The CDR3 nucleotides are TGTGCCAGCAGCCAAGCCACTAGCGGGGGGTGGAATGAGCAGTTCTTC.